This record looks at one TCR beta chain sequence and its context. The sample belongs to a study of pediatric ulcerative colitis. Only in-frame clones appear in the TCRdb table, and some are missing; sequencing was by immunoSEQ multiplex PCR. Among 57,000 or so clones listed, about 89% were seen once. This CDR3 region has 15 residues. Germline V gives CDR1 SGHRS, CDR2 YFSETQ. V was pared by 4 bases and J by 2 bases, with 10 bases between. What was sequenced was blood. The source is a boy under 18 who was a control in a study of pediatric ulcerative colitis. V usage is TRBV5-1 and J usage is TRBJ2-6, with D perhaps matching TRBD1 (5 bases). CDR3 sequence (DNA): TGCGCCAGCAGCCTGCAGGGTACTGGGGCCAACGTCCTGACTTTC. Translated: CASSLQGTGANVLTF.